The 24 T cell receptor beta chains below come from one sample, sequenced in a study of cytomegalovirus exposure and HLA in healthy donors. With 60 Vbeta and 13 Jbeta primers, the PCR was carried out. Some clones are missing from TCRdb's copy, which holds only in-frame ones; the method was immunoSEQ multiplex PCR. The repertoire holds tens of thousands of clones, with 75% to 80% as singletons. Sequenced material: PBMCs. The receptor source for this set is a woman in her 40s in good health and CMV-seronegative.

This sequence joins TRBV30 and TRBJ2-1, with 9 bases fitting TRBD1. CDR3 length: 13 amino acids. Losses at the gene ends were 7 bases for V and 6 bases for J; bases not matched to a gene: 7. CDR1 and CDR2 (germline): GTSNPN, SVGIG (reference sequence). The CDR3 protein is CAFEQGAVNEQFF. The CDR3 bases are TGTGCCTTCGAACAGGGGGCAGTCAATGAGCAGTTCTTC.

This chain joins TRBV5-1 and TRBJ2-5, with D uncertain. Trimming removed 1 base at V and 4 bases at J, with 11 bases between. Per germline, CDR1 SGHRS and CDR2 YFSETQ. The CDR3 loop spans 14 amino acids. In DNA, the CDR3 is TGCGCCAGCAGCTTGACCTCTCCGGGAGAGACCCAGTACTTC. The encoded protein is CASSLTSPGETQYF.

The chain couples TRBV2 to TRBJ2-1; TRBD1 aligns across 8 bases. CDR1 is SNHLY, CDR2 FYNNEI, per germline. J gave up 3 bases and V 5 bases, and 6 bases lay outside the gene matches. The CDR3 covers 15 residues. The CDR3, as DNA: TGTGCCAGCAGTCTGGACAGGGCCAACTACAATGAGCAGTTCTTC. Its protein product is CASSLDRANYNEQFF.

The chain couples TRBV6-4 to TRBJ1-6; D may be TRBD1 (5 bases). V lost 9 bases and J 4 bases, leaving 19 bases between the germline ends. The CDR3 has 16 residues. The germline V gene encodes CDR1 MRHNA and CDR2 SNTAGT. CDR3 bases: TGTGCCAGGGCGGTTGGGCGGGACCGATATAATTCACCCCTCCACTTT. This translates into CARAVGRDRYNSPLHF.

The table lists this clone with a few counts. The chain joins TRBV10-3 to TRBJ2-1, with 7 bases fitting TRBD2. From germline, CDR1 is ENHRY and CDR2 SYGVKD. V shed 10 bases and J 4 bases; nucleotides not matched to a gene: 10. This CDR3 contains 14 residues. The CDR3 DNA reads TGTGCCACGGCAGATGGCGGGGGATACAATGAGCAGTTCTTC. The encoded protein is CATADGGGYNEQFF.

CDR3 sequence (DNA): TGTGCCAGCAGTGTAGGGACAGCTTCGGCCTACGAGCAGTACTTC. Its protein is CASSVGTASAYEQYF. V is TRBV7-6 and J is TRBJ2-7, with 7 bases that match TRBD1. This CDR3 has 15 residues. The germline CDR1 and CDR2 sequences are SGHVS and FNYEAQ. Losses at the gene ends were 6 bases for V and 2 bases for J; bases not matched to a gene: 10.

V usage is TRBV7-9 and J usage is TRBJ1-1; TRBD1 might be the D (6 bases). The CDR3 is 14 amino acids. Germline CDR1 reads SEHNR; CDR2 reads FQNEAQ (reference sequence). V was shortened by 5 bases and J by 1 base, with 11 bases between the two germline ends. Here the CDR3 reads CASSQMTGNTEAFF. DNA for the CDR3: TGTGCCAGCAGCCAAATGACAGGGAACACTGAAGCTTTCTTT.

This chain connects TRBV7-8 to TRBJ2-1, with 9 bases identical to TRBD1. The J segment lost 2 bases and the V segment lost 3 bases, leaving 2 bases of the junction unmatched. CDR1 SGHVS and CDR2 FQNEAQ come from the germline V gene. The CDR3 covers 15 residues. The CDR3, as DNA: TGTGCCAGCAGCTTTGGGACAGGGACCTACAATGAGCAGTTCTTC. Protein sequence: CASSFGTGTYNEQFF.

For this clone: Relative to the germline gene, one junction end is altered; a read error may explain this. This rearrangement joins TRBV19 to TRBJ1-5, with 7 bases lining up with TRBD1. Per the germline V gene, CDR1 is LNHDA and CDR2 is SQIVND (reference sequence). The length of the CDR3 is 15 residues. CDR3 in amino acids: CASSTSRDSIQPQHF. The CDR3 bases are TGTGCCAGTAGTACCTCACGGGACAGCATTCAGCCCCAGCATTTT.

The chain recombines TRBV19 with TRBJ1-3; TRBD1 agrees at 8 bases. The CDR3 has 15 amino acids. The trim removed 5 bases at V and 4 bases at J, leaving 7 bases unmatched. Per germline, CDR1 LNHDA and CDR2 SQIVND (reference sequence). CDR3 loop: CASSPTGGKGNTIYF. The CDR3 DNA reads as TGTGCCAGTAGTCCAACAGGGGGAAAAGGAAACACCATATATTTT.

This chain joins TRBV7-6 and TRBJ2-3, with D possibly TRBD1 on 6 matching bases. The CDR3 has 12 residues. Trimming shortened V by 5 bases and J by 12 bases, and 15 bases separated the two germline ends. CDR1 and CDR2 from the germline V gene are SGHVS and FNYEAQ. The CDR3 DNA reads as TGTGCCAGCAGCCACCTGGGGGCCCACCAGTATTTT. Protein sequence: CASSHLGAHQYF. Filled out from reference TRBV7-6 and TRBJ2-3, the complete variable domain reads GAGVSQSPRYKVTKRGQDVALRCDPISGHVSLYWYRQALGQGPEFLTYFNYEAQQDKSGLPNDRFSAERPEGSISTLTIQRTEQRDSAMYRCASSHLGAHQYFGPGTRLTVL.

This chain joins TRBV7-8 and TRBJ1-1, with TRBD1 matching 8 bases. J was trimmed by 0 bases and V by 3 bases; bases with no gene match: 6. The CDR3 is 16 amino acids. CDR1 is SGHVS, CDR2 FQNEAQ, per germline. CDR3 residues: CASSLRRGLMNTEAFF. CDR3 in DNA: TGTGCCAGCAGCTTGCGCAGGGGGCTAATGAACACTGAAGCTTTCTTT. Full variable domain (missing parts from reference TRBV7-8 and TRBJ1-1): GAGVSQSPRYKVAKRGQDVALRCDPISGHVSLFWYQQALGQGPEFLTYFQNEAQLDKSGLPSDRFFAERPEGSVSTLKIQRTQQEDSAVYLCASSLRRGLMNTEAFFGQGTRLTVV.

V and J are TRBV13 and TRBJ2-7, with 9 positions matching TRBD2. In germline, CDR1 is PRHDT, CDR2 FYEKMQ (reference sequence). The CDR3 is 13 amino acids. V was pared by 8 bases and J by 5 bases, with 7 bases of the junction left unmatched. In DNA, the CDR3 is TGTGCCAGCTCCCTCCGCGGGAGGGACGAGCAGTACTTC. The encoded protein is CASSLRGRDEQYF.

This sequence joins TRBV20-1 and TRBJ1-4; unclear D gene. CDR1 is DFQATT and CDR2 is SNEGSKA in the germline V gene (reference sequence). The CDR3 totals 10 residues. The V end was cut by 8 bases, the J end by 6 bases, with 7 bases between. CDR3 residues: CSFQDEKLFF. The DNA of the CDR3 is TGCAGTTTTCAGGATGAAAAACTGTTTTTT.

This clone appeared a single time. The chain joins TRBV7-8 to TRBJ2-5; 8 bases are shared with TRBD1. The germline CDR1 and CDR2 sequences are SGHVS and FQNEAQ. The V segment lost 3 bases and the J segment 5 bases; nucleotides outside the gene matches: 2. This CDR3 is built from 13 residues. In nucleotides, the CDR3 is TGTGCCAGCAGCTTGTCAGGGGGCGAGACCCAGTACTTC. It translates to CASSLSGGETQYF.

CDR3: CASSIVYGTGWKVAQPQHF. The DNA for the CDR3 is TGTGCCAGTAGTATCGTTTACGGGACAGGGTGGAAAGTGGCTCAGCCCCAGCATTTT. V usage is TRBV19 and J usage is TRBJ1-5; TRBD1 matches at 9 bases. The V segment lost 3 bases and the J segment 6 bases; nucleotides outside the gene matches: 18. The CDR3 runs 19 residues. Germline-derived CDR1 and CDR2 are LNHDA and SQIVND (reference sequence).

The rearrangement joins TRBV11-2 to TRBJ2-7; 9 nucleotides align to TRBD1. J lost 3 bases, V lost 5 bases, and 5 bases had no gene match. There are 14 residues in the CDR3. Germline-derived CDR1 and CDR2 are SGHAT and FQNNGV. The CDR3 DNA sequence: TGTGCCAGCAGCGACCCGGGACAGGGCTACGAGCAGTACTTC. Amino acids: CASSDPGQGYEQYF.

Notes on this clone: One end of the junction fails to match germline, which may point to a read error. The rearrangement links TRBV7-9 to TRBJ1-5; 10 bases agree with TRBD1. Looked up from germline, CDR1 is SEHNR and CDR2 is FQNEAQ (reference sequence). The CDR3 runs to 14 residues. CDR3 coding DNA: TGTGCCAGCAGCACGACAGGGGGCAATCAGCCCCAGAATTTT. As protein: CASSTTGGNQPQNF. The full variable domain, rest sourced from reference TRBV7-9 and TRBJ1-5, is DTGVSQNPRHKITKRGQNVTFRCDPISEHNRLYWYRQTLGQGPEFLTYFQNEAQLEKSRLLSDRFSAERPKGSFSTLEIQRTEQGDSAMYLCASSTTGGNQPQNFGDGTRLSIL.

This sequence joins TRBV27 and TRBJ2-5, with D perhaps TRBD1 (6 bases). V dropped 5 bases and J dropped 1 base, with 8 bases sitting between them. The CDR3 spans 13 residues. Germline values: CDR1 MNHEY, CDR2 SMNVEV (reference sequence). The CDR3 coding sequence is TGTGCCAGCAGTGTACAGGGCCAAGAGACCCAGTACTTC. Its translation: CASSVQGQETQYF.

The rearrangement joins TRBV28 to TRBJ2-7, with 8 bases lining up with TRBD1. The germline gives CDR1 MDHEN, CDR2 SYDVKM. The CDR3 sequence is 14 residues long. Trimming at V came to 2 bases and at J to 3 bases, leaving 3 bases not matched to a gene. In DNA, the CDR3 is TGTGCCAGCAGTTTAGGGGACAGGTACTACGAGCAGTACTTC. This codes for CASSLGDRYYEQYF.

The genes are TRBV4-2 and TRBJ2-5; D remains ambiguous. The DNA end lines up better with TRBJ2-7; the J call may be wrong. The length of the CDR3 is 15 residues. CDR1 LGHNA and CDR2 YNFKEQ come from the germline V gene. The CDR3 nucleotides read TGTGCCAGCAGCCAAGAAAACGGTCCGAGCGACGAGCAGTACTTC. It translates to CASSQENGPSDEQYF.

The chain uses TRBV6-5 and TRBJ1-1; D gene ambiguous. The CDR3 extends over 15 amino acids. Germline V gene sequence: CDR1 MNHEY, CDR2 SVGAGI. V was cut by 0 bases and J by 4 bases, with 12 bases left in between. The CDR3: CASSYSNSWSTEAFF. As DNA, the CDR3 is TGTGCCAGCAGTTACTCGAATTCTTGGAGCACTGAAGCTTTCTTT.

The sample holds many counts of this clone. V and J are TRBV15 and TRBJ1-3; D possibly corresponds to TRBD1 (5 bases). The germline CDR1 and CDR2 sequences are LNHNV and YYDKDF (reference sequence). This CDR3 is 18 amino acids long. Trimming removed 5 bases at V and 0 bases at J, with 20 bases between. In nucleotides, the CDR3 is TGTGCCACCAGCGGGCCGGACACGTTAGCCAGCTCTGGAAACACCATATATTTT. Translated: CATSGPDTLASSGNTIYF.

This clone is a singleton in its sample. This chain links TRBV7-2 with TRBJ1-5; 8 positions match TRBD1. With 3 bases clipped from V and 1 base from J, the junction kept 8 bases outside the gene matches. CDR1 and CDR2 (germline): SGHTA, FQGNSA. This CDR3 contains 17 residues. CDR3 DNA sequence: TGTGCCAGCAGCTTGGTCCCAGGGGGCTTCAGCAATCAGCCCCAGCATTTT. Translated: CASSLVPGGFSNQPQHF. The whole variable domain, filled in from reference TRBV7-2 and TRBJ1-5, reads GAGVSQSPSNKVTEKGKDVELRCDPISGHTALYWYRQSLGQGLEFLIYFQGNSAPDKSGLPSDRFSAERTGGSVSTLTIQRTQQEDSAVYLCASSLVPGGFSNQPQHFGDGTRLSIL.